This T cell receptor beta chain was profiled in a study of shared clonotypes between healthy human individuals. Broader study findings: Researchers found naive subsets generally carried larger estimated richness than memory subsets. About 5% of naive CD4 clonotypes were shared across four donors.

As defined, naive CD8 cells were CD45RO-negative and positively selected for CCR7, with terminally differentiated effector memory CD45RA+ cells excluded. Caucasian adults residing in Nashville, Tennessee made up all the donors. Some clones are missing from TCRdb's copy, which holds only in-frame ones; the method was immunoSEQ multiplex PCR. Here the sample spans around 1.9 million clones, over 85% being singletons. Concerning this clone: Its specificity is unknown. Within the sample, other DNA sequences also encode this same CDR3.

CDR1 GTSNPN and CDR2 SVGIG come from the germline V gene (reference sequence). Trimming stripped 3 bases from V and 7 bases from J, with 6 bases between. This CDR3 comprises 10 residues. The sample taken for sequencing was naive CD8+ T cells from PBMCs. This chain connects TRBV30 to TRBJ1-2; D not certain. The origin of this receptor is a man aged 18 to 35 in good health. Some clones in this sample may be carry-over from other donors' samples. The CDR3 region has the DNA TGTGCCTGGAGAGGGTTTGGCTACACCTTC. Translating it yields CAWRGFGYTF.